This T cell receptor (beta chain) was captured in a study of CD8+CD57+ T cells in acquired aplastic anemia. Study details: Sorted CD4+ and CD8+ cells yielded around 3.2 ug of DNA on average. General observations from the study: Patients had around 28 CD8+ CDR3 sequences in common with controls (the shared set).

About this clonotype itself: The antigen remains unidentified.

The sequenced patients had an expansion of CD8+CD57+ cells seen by flow cytometry. The enrolled patients all had severe acquired aplastic anemia. Patients had received no therapy at the time of blood sampling. Template material for TCR beta VDJ and CDR3 profiling consisted of genomic DNA. MiXCR was run by TCRdb on the reads, yielding one entry per CDR3 protein. Seen here are about 160,000 distinct CDR3 sequences, 71% observed once, and the top ten hold around 45%. V gave up 4 bases and J gave up 6 bases, with 13 bases separating them. CDR1 is SQVTM, CDR2 ANQGSEA, per germline. The CDR3 spans 13 residues.

The receptor's source is a human donor with aplastic anemia. Sequenced sample: sorted CD4+, CD8+, or CD8+CD57+ T cells (not recorded which) from PBMCs. V usage is TRBV29-1 and J usage is TRBJ2-1, with D hard to call. The CDR3 protein is CSVARKMANEQFF. CDR3 DNA sequence: TGCAGCGTTGCAAGGAAGATGGCCAATGAGCAGTTCTTC.